These 8 T cell receptor beta chains share one sample of origin, sequenced in a study of post-analysis software for immune sequencing data. Study conclusions and caveats: Roughly five TRBV segments were more frequent in patients than controls; TRBV5-6, TRBV5-1 and TRBV20-1 belonged to this group.

Unique molecular identifiers had been added to the TCR beta cDNA libraries. Each CDR3 protein gets one entry after TCRdb re-called the PCR reads with MiXCR. The sample carries over 700,000 distinct CDR3 sequences, about 32% recorded once. Their antigen targets remain unknown. The sequencing sample was made of blood. These receptors came from a girl between 10 and 17 years old with multiple sclerosis.

Of note for this clonotype: One end of the junction is discordant with germline, which a read error may explain. This sequence joins TRBV7-8 and TRBJ1-2; D unclear. Germline V gene data show CDR1 as SGHVS and CDR2 as FQNEAQ. CDR3 length: 15 amino acids. The CDR3 loop is CVSSFLPHRNYGYTF. CDR3 coding DNA: TGTGTCAGCAGCTTCCTACCGCATCGGAACTATGGCTACACCTTC.

The chain employs TRBV7-9 and TRBJ2-6; D call uncertain. Germline loops: CDR1 SEHNR, CDR2 FQNEAQ (reference sequence). The ends were cut back, 3 bases at V and 1 base at J, with 16 bases in the middle. The CDR3 totals 18 residues. CDR3 loop: CASSFAAVMGSGANVLTF. The CDR3 DNA reads as TGTGCCAGCAGCTTCGCCGCAGTCATGGGGTCTGGGGCCAACGTCCTGACTTTC.

This clonotype was seen only a few times. The chain joins TRBV5-1 to TRBJ1-1; possibly TRBD1 for D (5 bases). V was trimmed by 4 bases and J by 0 bases, leaving 16 bases between them. This CDR3 is built from 16 residues. The germline CDR1 and CDR2 sequences are SGHRS and YFSETQ. CDR3 DNA sequence: TGCGCCAGCAGCCGGGGGGTTGGGCCCCTGAACACTGAAGCTTTCTTT. Its protein is CASSRGVGPLNTEAFF.

The chain couples TRBV2 to TRBJ2-1; D gene ambiguous. Germline loops: CDR1 SNHLY, CDR2 FYNNEI. The CDR3 spans 14 residues. V dropped 8 bases and J dropped 8 bases, with 19 bases sitting between them. The CDR3 loop is CASGVIVNEDEQFF. In DNA, the CDR3 is TGTGCCAGCGGGGTTATAGTGAACGAGGATGAGCAGTTCTTC.

This clonotype was detected only a few times. The V gene is TRBV12-3 or TRBV12-4, the J gene TRBJ2-3; D possibly corresponds to TRBD2 (5 bases). V was shortened by 7 bases and J by 3 bases, with 14 bases between the two germline ends. CDR3 length: 14 residues. The CDR3 sequence is CASTINRRTDTQYF. CDR3 DNA: TGTGCCAGCACCATCAACCGGAGGACAGATACGCAGTATTTT.

The chain links TRBV12-3 or TRBV12-4 to TRBJ2-1, with D possibly TRBD1 on 6 matching bases. Trimming removed 6 bases from V and 7 bases from J, with 10 bases in between. This CDR3 region has 12 residues. CDR3 protein: CASRLGTNEQFF. CDR3 in DNA: TGTGCCAGCAGACTTGGGACAAATGAGCAGTTCTTC.

At least ten counts were recorded for this clonotype. This chain links TRBV7-2 with TRBJ2-3, with no clear D. V was pared by 5 bases and J by 2 bases, with 5 bases between. The CDR3 contains 12 residues. Germline CDR1 and CDR2: SGHTA and FQGNSA. The CDR3 spells CASSPVTDTQYF. DNA of the CDR3: TGTGCCAGCAGCCCCGTCACAGATACGCAGTATTTT.

The chain carries TRBV10-3 and TRBJ1-1; tentative D call: TRBD1 (6 bases). This CDR3 has 19 residues. Trimming pared 10 bases from V and 0 bases from J, leaving 30 bases between. Germline V lookup: CDR1 ENHRY, CDR2 SYGVKD. The CDR3 region is CATLGGGTGLRRMNTEAFF. CDR3 DNA: TGTGCCACCCTAGGAGGGGGAACAGGTTTACGTCGGATGAACACTGAAGCTTTCTTT.